One TCR beta chain is described in this entry. Its antigen is undetermined. TCRdb re-called the 5' RACE reads and shows each CDR3 protein once, DNA omitted. This table lists 550,000 to 600,000 distinct CDR3 sequences. Germline V gives CDR1 ENHRY, CDR2 SYGVKD. The CDR3 is 13 amino acids. The data derive from a study of T cells expressing NK-cell markers. Findings and limits, study-wide: For four donors, these clonotypes were likewise the leading ones in the CD3+CD56-NKG2C+ fraction.

This TCR derives from a man aged 18 to 30 in good health. The material sequenced was blood T cells: a sorted CD56 or NKG2C T cell subset, CD4+ or CD8+ T cells, or bulk PBMC T cells (not recorded which). This sequence joins TRBV10-3 and TRBJ2-1; the D call of TRBD1 rests on TCRdb alone, since no DNA is present to check it. This CDR3 is CATQGRQDNEQFF.